Each of the 27 T cell receptor beta chains below was sequenced from the same sample in a study of cytomegalovirus exposure and HLA in healthy donors. PCR amplification relied on 60 Vbeta primers (plus 13 Jbeta primers). Assay used: immunoSEQ multiplex PCR; TCRdb lists only in-frame clones, some missing. Seen in this sample are approximately 190,000 clones; the ten most common clones hold 6.5%. Sequences were obtained from PBMCs. The receptor source for this set is a man in his thirties or forties in good health and CMV-seronegative.

This sequence joins TRBV19 and TRBJ1-2; D is ambiguous. The length of the CDR3 is 12 residues. V was clipped by 6 bases and J by 8 bases, with 13 bases between them. CDR1 is LNHDA, CDR2 SQIVND, per germline (reference sequence). The CDR3 DNA follows: TGTGCCAGTAGCCTCGGGGAACGAGGCTACACCTTC. It encodes CASSLGERGYTF.

The chain employs TRBV27 and TRBJ1-5; D uncertain. The CDR3 has 13 residues. CDR1 is MNHEY, CDR2 SMNVEV, per germline (reference sequence). Trimming stripped 0 bases from V and 7 bases from J, with 7 bases between. Written as DNA, the CDR3 is TGTGCCAGCAGTTTATCCGAGAGGCAGCCCCAGCATTTT. This codes for CASSLSERQPQHF.

This chain links TRBV10-1 with TRBJ1-1; perhaps TRBD1 as D (6 bases). The ends were cut back, 6 bases at V and 0 bases at J, with 8 bases in the middle. Germline CDR1 is WNHNN and CDR2 is SYGVQD (reference sequence). The CDR3 runs 13 residues. In DNA, the CDR3 is TGCGCCAGCAGGACAGGTTTGAACACTGAAGCTTTCTTT. Translation: CASRTGLNTEAFF.

The chain joins TRBV7-8 to TRBJ2-2, with 15 bases matching TRBD2. The CDR3 has 16 residues. V lost 7 bases and J lost 6; bases outside the gene matches: 6. Germline assignment: CDR1 SGHVS and CDR2 FQNEAQ. CDR3 sequence reads: CASTLGLAGGAGELFF. The CDR3 region has the DNA TGTGCCAGCACCCTCGGACTAGCGGGAGGGGCCGGGGAGCTGTTTTTT. The variable domain in full, with the rest retrieved from reference TRBV7-8 and TRBJ2-2, is GAGVSQSPRYKVAKRGQDVALRCDPISGHVSLFWYQQALGQGPEFLTYFQNEAQLDKSGLPSDRFFAERPEGSVSTLKIQRTQQEDSAVYLCASTLGLAGGAGELFFGEGSRLTVL.

V and J are TRBV5-1 and TRBJ2-7; 14 bases map to TRBD2. V was clipped by 1 base and J by 0 bases; unmatched bases: 18. The V gene's germline CDR1 is SGHRS and CDR2 YFSETQ. This CDR3 comprises 22 residues. The DNA for the CDR3 is TGCGCCAGCAGCTTGTTTCCGATGGGGACTAGCGGGGGAGCGGGGAGCTCCTACGAGCAGTACTTC. The encoded protein is CASSLFPMGTSGGAGSSYEQYF.

The chain recombines TRBV13 with TRBJ1-6; 10 bases match TRBD1. CDR3 length equals 16 residues. Germline loops: CDR1 PRHDT, CDR2 FYEKMQ (reference sequence). Losses at the gene ends were 4 bases for V and 8 bases for J; bases not matched to a gene: 8. The DNA of the CDR3 is TGTGCCAGCAGCTACCCCATGGACAGGGGGGATTCACCCCTCCACTTT. This sequence encodes CASSYPMDRGDSPLHF.

The CDR3 nucleotides read TGTGCCAGCAGCTTAGTTCCAGGGGTCGAGCAGTACTTC. This codes for CASSLVPGVEQYF. The chain is built from TRBV7-6 and TRBJ2-7; D possibly corresponds to TRBD1 (6 bases). The V end lost 1 base, the J end lost 6 bases, and 10 bases lay between the germline ends. The CDR3 consists of 13 residues. Germline loops: CDR1 SGHVS, CDR2 FNYEAQ. The full variable domain, completed using reference TRBV7-6 and TRBJ2-7, is GAGVSQSPRYKVTKRGQDVALRCDPISGHVSLYWYRQALGQGPEFLTYFNYEAQQDKSGLPNDRFSAERPEGSISTLTIQRTEQRDSAMYRCASSLVPGVEQYFGPGTRLTVT.

The chain uses TRBV5-4 and TRBJ2-7, with 10 positions matching TRBD2. The CDR3 spans 17 residues. CDR1 and CDR2 from the germline V gene are SGHNT and YYREEE (reference sequence). V shed 4 bases, J shed 0 bases, and the junction held 10 bases outside the gene matches. CDR3 nucleotide sequence: TGTGCCAGCAGCCCCCCCTCAGCGGGAGGGACCTCCTACGAGCAGTACTTC. Amino acid sequence: CASSPPSAGGTSYEQYF.

The rearrangement uses TRBV5-6 and TRBJ1-2, with unresolved D. CDR1 and CDR2 (germline): SGHDT, YYEEEE. The ends were cut back, 4 bases at V and 2 bases at J, with 9 bases in the middle. There are 13 residues in the CDR3. This CDR3 reads CASSAGENYGYTF. Here the CDR3 DNA reads TGTGCCAGCAGCGCGGGTGAAAACTATGGCTACACCTTC. The full variable domain, its missing parts supplied by reference TRBV5-6 and TRBJ1-2, is DAGVTQSPTHLIKTRGQQVTLRCSPKSGHDTVSWYQQALGQGPQFIFQYYEEEERQRGNFPDRFSGHQFPNYSSELNVNALLLGDSALYLCASSAGENYGYTFGSGTRLTVV.

The V call is TRBV7-8, the J call TRBJ1-1, with D maybe TRBD1 (5 bases). Trimming removed 1 base from V and 0 bases from J, with 9 bases in between. Germline V lookup: CDR1 SGHVS, CDR2 FQNEAQ. This CDR3 spans 15 amino acids. In nucleotides, the CDR3 is TGTGCCAGCAGCTTAGTAAGGGGTCTGAACACTGAAGCTTTCTTT. Translating it yields CASSLVRGLNTEAFF.

The chain uses TRBV7-9 and TRBJ2-5, with D tentatively TRBD2 (5 bases). The CDR3 extends over 16 amino acids. V was trimmed by 1 base and J by 5 bases, leaving 17 bases between them. Germline CDR1 SEHNR, CDR2 FQNEAQ (reference sequence). The CDR3 DNA reads TGTGCCAGCAGCTTAGGCGTCACTAGATTGGGGGAGACCCAGTACTTC. This gives the protein CASSLGVTRLGETQYF.

The chain has TRBV5-8 and TRBJ2-7; 8 nucleotides align to TRBD1. Trimming took 6 bases from V and 1 from J; bases not matched to a gene: 6. The CDR3 contains 14 residues. The germline V gene has CDR1 SGHTS and CDR2 YDEGEE. The CDR3 protein is CASIYRGTSYEQYF. The DNA for the CDR3 is TGTGCCAGCATCTACAGGGGGACATCCTACGAGCAGTACTTC.

This chain uses TRBV5-1 with TRBJ1-2; D call uncertain. CDR3 length: 13 residues. Trimming cost V 0 bases and J 1 base, with 4 bases left between them. Germline-derived CDR1 and CDR2 are SGHRS and YFSETQ. The CDR3 nucleotides read TGCGCCAGCAGCTTGGACATTAACTATGGCTACACCTTC. Encoded protein: CASSLDINYGYTF.

The chain has TRBV27 and TRBJ1-2, with D possibly being TRBD1 (6 bases). The CDR3 totals 13 residues. V gave up 5 bases and J gave up 1 base, with 8 bases separating them. In germline, CDR1 is MNHEY, CDR2 SMNVEV (reference sequence). CDR3 nucleotide sequence: TGTGCCAGCAGTAGGGGGTATAACTATGGCTACACCTTC. This translates into CASSRGYNYGYTF.

The chain uses TRBV6-6 and TRBJ2-7, with a weak D call TRBD1 (6 bases). Germline CDR1 reads MNHNY; CDR2 reads SVGAGI (reference sequence). Trimming removed 6 bases at V and 3 bases at J, with 21 bases between. The CDR3 extends over 16 amino acids. The CDR3, as DNA: TGTGCCAGCAGCTCCCCTTTGGGACACGGGATCTACGAGCAGTACTTC. Translation gives CASSSPLGHGIYEQYF.

This rearrangement joins TRBV28 to TRBJ2-3; D might be TRBD2 (6 bases). V was cut by 3 bases and J by 2 bases, with 12 bases left in between. Germline CDR1 and CDR2: MDHEN and SYDVKM. The CDR3 length is 15 residues. The CDR3 protein is CASSFFAGLTDTQYF. The CDR3 DNA reads TGTGCCAGCAGTTTTTTTGCGGGACTCACAGATACGCAGTATTTT.

The V gene is TRBV5-1, the J gene TRBJ1-1; D may be TRBD1 (6 bases). With 1 base removed from V and 6 bases from J, the gap between germline ends came to 10 bases. There are 13 residues in the CDR3. The germline gives CDR1 SGHRS, CDR2 YFSETQ. The CDR3 DNA is TGCGCCAGCAGCTTGACACGGACAGCTGAAGCTTTCTTT. Translating gives CASSLTRTAEAFF.

The chain is built from TRBV28 and TRBJ1-1, with D possibly TRBD1 on 6 matching bases. Trimming took off 11 bases at V and 0 bases at J, with 16 bases between the two ends. The CDR3 length is 14 residues. Germline-derived CDR1 and CDR2 are MDHEN and SYDVKM. The CDR3 DNA reads as TGTGCCGGCGGCGATGGACAGCTGAACACTGAAGCTTTCTTT. It encodes CAGGDGQLNTEAFF.

The J gene is TRBJ1-2, the V gene TRBV28, with D possibly matching TRBD1 (6 bases). This CDR3 has 13 residues. Germline V gene sequence: CDR1 MDHEN, CDR2 SYDVKM. V was clipped by 5 bases and J by 2 bases, with 9 bases between them. Here the CDR3 reads CASSPQGNYGYTF. In DNA, the CDR3 is TGTGCCAGCAGTCCCCAGGGGAACTATGGCTACACCTTC.

V is TRBV28 and J is TRBJ2-7, with D perhaps TRBD2 (6 bases). The CDR3 is made up of 15 amino acids. In germline, CDR1 is MDHEN, CDR2 SYDVKM. Trimming shortened V by 5 bases and J by 1 base, and 15 bases separated the two germline ends. The CDR3 DNA sequence: TGTGCCAGCAGTCCCTCGGGACTCGGGTCCTACGAGCAGTACTTC. Protein: CASSPSGLGSYEQYF. Full variable domain (remainder filled in from reference TRBV28 and TRBJ2-7): DVKVTQSSRYLVKRTGEKVFLECVQDMDHENMFWYRQDPGLGLRLIYFSYDVKMKEKGDIPEGYSVSREKKERFSLILESASTNQTSMYLCASSPSGLGSYEQYFGPGTRLTVT.

The rearrangement joins TRBV7-9 to TRBJ1-1, with D unclear. V was cut by 2 bases and J by 2 bases, with 6 bases left in between. The CDR3 covers 13 residues. CDR1 is SEHNR, CDR2 FQNEAQ, per germline (reference sequence). CDR3 DNA: TGTGCCAGCAGCTTATATAGAAACACTGAAGCTTTCTTT. Protein: CASSLYRNTEAFF.

The rearrangement joins TRBV9 to TRBJ1-1; the D gene is possibly TRBD1 (5 bases). CDR1 is SGDLS and CDR2 is YYNGEE in the germline V gene. There are 18 residues in the CDR3. Trimming took off 4 bases at V and 1 base at J, with 23 bases between the two ends. The DNA of the CDR3 is TGTGCCAGCAGCCCCCCTCCTACCGGGGGAACATCGAACACTGAAGCTTTCTTT. Protein product: CASSPPPTGGTSNTEAFF.

This chain connects TRBV6-5 to TRBJ1-1; D unresolved. This CDR3 spans 14 amino acids. Germline V lookup: CDR1 MNHEY, CDR2 SVGAGI. V dropped 5 bases and J dropped 4 bases, with 14 bases sitting between them. In DNA form, the CDR3 reads TGTGCCAGCAGTCCCCGGGCAGGACTCACTGAAGCTTTCTTT. Translated: CASSPRAGLTEAFF.

Here the CDR3 reads CASSFRQGGSYGYTF. The DNA of the CDR3 is TGTGCCAGCAGCTTCAGACAGGGTGGGAGCTATGGCTACACCTTC. The chain has TRBV13 and TRBJ1-2; TRBD1 agrees at 7 bases. V trimming: 3 bases; J trimming: 4 bases; junction bases outside the gene matches: 8. Germline V gene lookup returns CDR1 PRHDT and CDR2 FYEKMQ (reference sequence). The CDR3 loop spans 15 amino acids.

In DNA form, the CDR3 reads TGCAGCGTTCCTCCTACAAACAGGGCTTACAATGAGCAGTTCTTC. Translation: CSVPPTNRAYNEQFF. V gene TRBV29-1 combines with J gene TRBJ2-1, with D perhaps TRBD1 (6 bases). CDR3 length: 15 amino acids. V was pared by 5 bases and J by 4 bases, with 18 bases between. Looked up from germline, CDR1 is SQVTM and CDR2 is ANQGSEA.

The rearrangement links TRBV6-5 to TRBJ2-7, with D possibly TRBD1 on 5 matching bases. Between the trimmed V and J ends, which lost 8 bases and 4 bases, there was a span of 12 bases. This CDR3 contains 12 residues. Germline CDR1 reads MNHEY; CDR2 reads SVGAGI. The CDR3 nucleotides read TGTGCCAGCCGGACAACCACATACGAGCAGTACTTC. Encoded protein: CASRTTTYEQYF.

The chain links TRBV4-2 to TRBJ1-2; tentative D call: TRBD1 (6 bases). The V and J ends lost 3 bases and 0 bases respectively, with 17 bases between them. Germline CDR1 is LGHNA and CDR2 is YNFKEQ. This CDR3 contains 17 residues. As DNA, the CDR3 is TGTGCCAGCAGCCACTCTTTTGGCAGGGGAGCTAACTATGGCTACACCTTC. Residues: CASSHSFGRGANYGYTF.